The 19 T cell receptor beta chains below come from one sample, sequenced in a study of blood T cell repertoires in COVID-19. The assay was immunoSEQ multiplex PCR, and TCRdb's table has in-frame clones only and misses some. The repertoire holds about 160,000 clones, about 85% seen once, with about 0.95% in the top ten. The sequencing sample was made of peripheral blood. These receptors were obtained from a man in his forties or fifties with acute or convalescent COVID-19.

This clone has only one observation. The chain employs TRBV5-6 and TRBJ2-5; the D gene is possibly TRBD2 (6 bases). Germline V lookup: CDR1 SGHDT, CDR2 YYEEEE. Trimming stripped 4 bases from V and 5 bases from J, with 18 bases between. The CDR3 length is 15 residues. The CDR3 DNA reads as TGTGCCAGCAGCAAACCCGCGGGACTCCCGGAGACCCAGTACTTC. Translating gives CASSKPAGLPETQYF.

This clone appeared a single time. The genes are TRBV30 and TRBJ2-1, with D unclear. CDR1 and CDR2 from the germline V gene are GTSNPN and SVGIG (reference sequence). CDR3 length: 16 residues. The ends were cut back, 1 base at V and 0 bases at J, with 13 bases in the middle. The CDR3 DNA is TGTGCCTGGAGTGCAGGAACAACCCTCTCCTACAATGAGCAGTTCTTC. It specifies CAWSAGTTLSYNEQFF.

The V gene is TRBV18, the J gene TRBJ1-2; 8 positions agree with TRBD1. The V gene end was trimmed by 6 bases and the J gene end by 5 bases; junction bases not matched to a gene: 8. CDR1 and CDR2 (germline): KGHSH, LQKENI. This CDR3 contains 14 residues. The CDR3 spells CASSPTGAEYGYTF. The CDR3 DNA reads TGTGCCAGCTCTCCGACAGGGGCGGAGTATGGCTACACCTTC.

This clone was counted between two and nine times. The chain employs TRBV4-1 and TRBJ1-2; unclear D gene. V lost 1 base to trimming and J lost 4 bases, with 13 bases between them. The CDR3 has 15 residues. CDR1 and CDR2 from the germline V gene are MGHRA and YSYEKL. The CDR3: CASSQVGSSLYGYTF. CDR3 in DNA: TGCGCCAGCAGCCAAGTAGGTAGCAGTCTCTATGGCTACACCTTC.

This chain uses TRBV5-4 with TRBJ1-1; D call uncertain. V lost 2 bases and J 1 base, leaving 6 bases between the germline ends. The CDR3 extends over 13 amino acids. The germline gives CDR1 SGHNT, CDR2 YYREEE (reference sequence). The DNA for the CDR3 is TGTGCCAGCAGCTTTCCCGGGAACACTGAAGCTTTCTTT. This translates into CASSFPGNTEAFF.

V gene TRBV7-4 combines with J gene TRBJ1-2; tentative D call: TRBD1 (5 bases). Germline CDR1 and CDR2: SGHVT and SQSDAQ. Trimming left V 5 bases short and J 2 bases short, with 21 bases between. The CDR3 is 17 amino acids. This CDR3 reads CASSPRLPGLDNYGYTF. The CDR3 coding sequence is TGTGCCAGCAGCCCACGATTACCGGGACTAGACAACTATGGCTACACCTTC. The full variable domain, with the rest looked up from reference TRBV7-4 and TRBJ1-2, is GAGVSQSPRYKVAKRGRDVALRCDSISGHVTLYWYRQTLGQGSEVLTYSQSDAQRDKSGRPSGRFSAERPERSVSTLKIQRTEQGDSAVYLCASSPRLPGLDNYGYTFGSGTRLTVV.

This chain uses TRBV7-9 with TRBJ2-1; no reliable D call. Trimming removed 2 bases at V and 5 bases at J, with 7 bases between. Germline V gives CDR1 SEHNR, CDR2 FQNEAQ (reference sequence). The CDR3 extends over 13 amino acids. The CDR3 DNA is TGTGCCAGCAGCTTATCGGAGAACAATGAGCAGTTCTTC. As protein: CASSLSENNEQFF.

The chain carries TRBV6-6 and TRBJ1-4; D gene uncertain. The CDR3 is 14 amino acids. Germline V lookup: CDR1 MNHNY, CDR2 SVGAGI (reference sequence). V gave up 5 bases and J gave up 5 bases, with 12 bases separating them. The CDR3 sequence is CASSPRGGNEKLFF. The CDR3 DNA is TGTGCCAGCAGTCCCCGGGGAGGGAATGAAAAACTGTTTTTT.

The chain employs TRBV5-1 and TRBJ1-3, with D possibly TRBD1 on 6 matching bases. CDR3 length equals 16 residues. CDR1 is SGHRS and CDR2 is YFSETQ in the germline V gene. V shed 0 bases and J shed 0 bases, with 10 bases lying between them. This CDR3 reads CASSLGAGASGNTIYF. In nucleotides, the CDR3 is TGCGCCAGCAGCTTGGGGGCAGGGGCCTCTGGAAACACCATATATTTT.

The chain recombines TRBV4-1 with TRBJ1-2; D perhaps matches TRBD1 (6 bases). The V gene lost 4 bases and the J gene lost 1 base, with 10 bases spanning the gap. In germline, CDR1 is MGHRA, CDR2 YSYEKL. This CDR3 has 14 amino acids. This chain's CDR3 is CASSRTEYNYGYTF. The CDR3 DNA reads TGCGCCAGCAGCCGGACAGAATATAACTATGGCTACACCTTC.

The genes are TRBV2 and TRBJ2-5; D gene ambiguous. CDR1 SNHLY and CDR2 FYNNEI come from the germline V gene. This CDR3 region has 12 residues. V lost 8 bases, J lost 4 bases, and 11 bases lay in between. The CDR3 DNA reads TGTGCCAGCCATCGGTCCGGAGAGACCCAGTACTTC. Amino acids: CASHRSGETQYF.

This clone was counted once. The CDR3, as DNA: TGTGCCAGCCGAACCGGGACAGGGGGCAATGAGCAGTTCTTC. Its protein is CASRTGTGGNEQFF. The chain has TRBV25-1 and TRBJ2-1; TRBD1 matches 11 bases. Germline V gives CDR1 MGHDK, CDR2 SYGVNS. The CDR3 totals 14 residues. The V segment lost 8 bases and the J segment 6 bases; nucleotides outside the gene matches: 6.

The chain links TRBV10-2 to TRBJ2-2; no definite D call. Trimming stripped 6 bases from V and 3 bases from J, with 5 bases between. Germline CDR1 WSHSY, CDR2 SAAADI. The CDR3 spans 12 residues. CDR3 nucleotide sequence: TGCGCCAGCAGGAGTTACACCGGGGAGCTGTTTTTT. It specifies CASRSYTGELFF.

This clone was detected only once. CDR3 loop: CASRRDPGTEAFF. For the CDR3, the DNA is TGTGCCAGCAGGAGGGATCCGGGCACTGAAGCTTTCTTT. The rearrangement uses TRBV6-5 and TRBJ1-1, with unresolved D. The CDR3 covers 13 residues. V was cut by 6 bases and J by 4 bases, with 12 bases left in between. Germline loops: CDR1 MNHEY, CDR2 SVGAGI.

This sequence joins TRBV5-1 and TRBJ2-1; 11 nucleotides match TRBD2. Looked up from germline, CDR1 is SGHRS and CDR2 is YFSETQ. The ends lost 1 base at V and 6 bases at J; junction bases unmatched: 3. This CDR3 has 15 residues. Here the CDR3 DNA reads TGCGCCAGCAGCTTGACTAGCGGGGGTTTCAATGAGCAGTTCTTC. Its translation: CASSLTSGGFNEQFF.

The chain joins TRBV7-2 to TRBJ2-7; D remains ambiguous. The CDR3 runs 15 residues. Germline V gives CDR1 SGHTA, CDR2 FQGNSA. The ends were cut back, 2 bases at V and 2 bases at J, with 13 bases in the middle. The CDR3 here is CASSLFRVQTYEQYF. CDR3 sequence (DNA): TGTGCCAGCAGCTTATTCCGGGTCCAAACCTACGAGCAGTACTTC.

CDR3 in amino acids: CASSYSGHEQFF. DNA of the CDR3: TGTGCCAGCAGCTATTCGGGTCATGAGCAGTTCTTC. The V call is TRBV11-2, the J call TRBJ2-1, with D hard to call. V gave up 4 bases and J gave up 8 bases, with 9 bases separating them. The CDR3 loop spans 12 amino acids. Germline assignment: CDR1 SGHAT and CDR2 FQNNGV. The complete variable domain, with remaining parts taken from reference TRBV11-2 and TRBJ2-1, reads EAGVAQSPRYKIIEKRQSVAFWCNPISGHATLYWYQQILGQGPKLLIQFQNNGVVDDSQLPKDRFSAERLKGVDSTLKIQPAKLEDSAVYLCASSYSGHEQFFGPGTRLTVL.

CDR3 sequence: CASSQDQDTANEKLFF. The CDR3 DNA follows: TGCGCCAGCAGCCAAGATCAGGACACGGCTAATGAAAAACTGTTTTTT. The chain recombines TRBV4-1 with TRBJ1-4; perhaps TRBD1 as D (5 bases). Trimming took 0 bases from V and 3 from J, leaving 11 bases between them. Germline assignment: CDR1 MGHRA and CDR2 YSYEKL. The CDR3 extends over 16 amino acids.

The gene calls are TRBV6-1 and TRBJ1-4, with 9 bases matching TRBD1. V was clipped by 3 bases and J by 7 bases; unmatched bases: 3. Germline lookup yields CDR1 MNHNS and CDR2 SASEGT. There are 14 residues in the CDR3. This CDR3 is CASSDGTGSEKLFF. The CDR3 DNA follows: TGTGCCAGCAGTGACGGGACAGGGTCTGAAAAACTGTTTTTT.